Here is one T cell receptor beta chain with its context. Its matching antigen is unknown. With a much larger clone just one base away, this may be a read error. This entry belongs to a study of early T cells in non-severe SARS-CoV-2 infection. Study as a whole: RNA in bulk from unsorted whole blood was sequenced, and chains were unpaired. The study's findings and limits: Reliance on VDJdb matching favored anti-spike CD8 responses; private and CD4 specificities were missed.

There are 14 residues in the CDR3. In germline, CDR1 is MNHNY, CDR2 SVGAGI (reference sequence). The protocol attached unique molecular identifiers to individual cDNA molecules. TCRdb analysed the 5' RACE reads with MiXCR anew, one entry per CDR3 protein. The sample holds approximately 79,000 distinct CDR3 sequences; around 13% are singletons and the top ten take roughly 6%. Specimen: whole blood. This sequence was found in an adult who was a healthcare worker with PCR-confirmed SARS-CoV-2 infection or an uninfected control (not recorded which). The rearrangement uses TRBV6-6 and TRBJ1-1; D is perhaps TRBD1 (5 bases). CDR3 loop: CVSNKQAVNTEAFF. The CDR3 DNA follows: TGTGTCAGCAACAAACAGGCTGTCAACACTGAAGCTTTCTTT.